This T cell receptor (beta chain) appears in the sequencing data of a study of cytomegalovirus exposure and HLA in healthy donors. The study's findings and limits: The study put roughly 160 TCR beta chains on its list as cytomegalovirus-associated. In vitro work confirmed that three CMV-associated chains recognize CMV antigens.

60 Vbeta and 13 Jbeta primers were used in PCR. In the original analysis: The count from a later analysis was 65 million to 90 million unique TCR beta chains, around 10 million of them shared. Profiled with immunoSEQ multiplex PCR; TCRdb holds only in-frame clones, not every one. V, J and clone size are those of that table, while D and trimming were read from the DNA. The repertoire holds about 150,000 clones, with 60% to 85% as singletons. With regard to this clone: Its antigen remains unknown.

The sequencing sample was made of PBMCs. The clonotype was recovered from a middle-aged man in good health and CMV-seropositive.

This CDR3 reads CASSRLAGGQETQYF. CDR3 coding DNA: TGTGCCAGCAGCCGACTAGCGGGAGGCCAAGAGACCCAGTACTTC. V gene TRBV12-1 combines with J gene TRBJ2-5; no check of the table's D call, TRBD2, against the DNA was made. TRBV12-1 is an annotated pseudogene. CDR3 length equals 15 residues.